Given below is one TCR beta chain in context. Its antigen remains unknown. PCR primers comprised 60 Vbeta and 13 Jbeta primers. Repertoires were generated with immunoSEQ multiplex PCR, while TCRdb's copy carries only in-frame clones and drops some. The data hold about 200,000 clones, with around 90% observed a single time. This sample is part of a study of cytomegalovirus exposure and HLA in healthy donors. Study findings and constraints: A further, later analysis showed that HLA-associated TCR beta chains (compared with equally common others) were more clonally expanded. In a later analysis, a missense DCLRE1C variant was linked to TCR beta V- and J-gene trimming.

CDR1 is SGHTS, CDR2 YDEGEE, per germline. Trimming cost V 2 bases and J 5 bases; bases outside gene matches: 10. This CDR3 has 15 amino acids. This TCR was recovered from a woman under 30 in good health and CMV-seronegative. The gene calls are TRBV5-8 and TRBJ2-7; TRBD1 agrees at 7 bases. The specimen was PBMCs. CDR3: CASSFSRDSYHEQYF. The CDR3 DNA follows: TGTGCCAGCAGCTTCTCCCGGGACAGTTACCACGAGCAGTACTTC.